Shown below are 5 T cell receptor beta chains from a single sample sequenced in a study of T-cell reconstitution after alpha-beta-depleted transplantation in children. It was with unique molecular identifiers that the TCRbeta library was prepared. Using its own MiXCR run on the PCR reads, TCRdb lists one record per CDR3 protein. The top ten hold 0.8% to 1.1% of the sample, which has about 640,000 distinct CDR3 sequences, roughly 17% seen once. The material was PBMCs from the stem cell graft donor, obtained from the stem cell graft. Every receptor here comes from a human donor who donated a stem cell graft to a child with acute myeloid leukemia.

This clonotype was observed many times. The chain joins TRBV20-1 to TRBJ2-1; TRBD2 aligns across 11 bases. Germline CDR1 is DFQATT and CDR2 is SNEGSKA (reference sequence). J was trimmed by 0 bases and V by 6 bases; bases with no gene match: 4. CDR3 length: 15 residues. CDR3 protein: CSAPTSGSSYNEQFF. CDR3 DNA: TGCAGTGCGCCTACTAGCGGGAGCTCCTACAATGAGCAGTTCTTC.

This clonotype was observed many times. The rearrangement joins TRBV20-1 to TRBJ1-2; D not certain. Germline V gene lookup returns CDR1 DFQATT and CDR2 SNEGSKA (reference sequence). This CDR3 comprises 13 residues. The V and J ends lost 5 bases and 0 bases respectively, with 10 bases between them. DNA of the CDR3: TGCAGTGCTGCAGATTTTTCTAACTATGGCTACACCTTC. As protein: CSAADFSNYGYTF.

On this clonotype: At one end the junction does not follow the germline gene, possibly because of a read error. The rearrangement joins TRBV7-9 to TRBJ1-1; 9 bases map to TRBD1. Germline-derived CDR1 and CDR2 are SEHNR and FQNEAQ (reference sequence). The CDR3 length is 14 residues. This CDR3 reads CASRRTGANTDAFF. Here the CDR3 DNA reads TGTGCCAGCAGAAGGACAGGGGCGAACACTGACGCTTTCTTT.

The table lists this clonotype with many counts. The J gene is TRBJ1-2, the V gene TRBV20-1, with a weak D call TRBD1 (6 bases). The CDR3 is 14 amino acids. The V and J ends lost 6 bases and 6 bases respectively, with 20 bases between them. CDR1 is DFQATT, CDR2 SNEGSKA, per germline (reference sequence). This chain's CDR3 is CSATSPGAFNGYTF. As DNA, the CDR3 is TGCAGTGCAACCTCCCCGGGGGCATTCAATGGCTACACCTTC.

This clonotype was observed a handful of times. The chain has TRBV11-2 and TRBJ2-1; 11 nucleotides align to TRBD2. The junction had 15 bases not matched to a gene; V was cut back by 5 bases and J by 3 bases. CDR3 length equals 19 residues. The V gene's germline CDR1 is SGHAT and CDR2 FQNNGV. The CDR3 region has the DNA TGTGCCAGCAGCGCCCCCCCGAGGGTAGCGGGGGGGGGCTACAATGAGCAGTTCTTC. Encoded protein: CASSAPPRVAGGGYNEQFF.